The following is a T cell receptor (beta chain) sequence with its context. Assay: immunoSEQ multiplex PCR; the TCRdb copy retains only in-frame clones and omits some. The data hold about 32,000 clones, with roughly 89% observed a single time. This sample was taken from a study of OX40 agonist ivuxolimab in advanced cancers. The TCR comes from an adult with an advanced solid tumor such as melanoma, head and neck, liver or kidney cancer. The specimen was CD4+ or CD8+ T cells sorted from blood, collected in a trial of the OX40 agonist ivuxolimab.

CDR3 protein: CSARLAGEQFF. The DNA of the CDR3 is TGCAGTGCTAGACTAGCGGGTGAGCAGTTCTTC. This sequence joins TRBV20-1 and TRBJ2-1, with 8 positions matching TRBD2. The germline CDR1 and CDR2 sequences are DFQATT and SNEGSKA (reference sequence). CDR3 size: 11 residues. Trimming took 2 bases from V and 9 from J; bases not matched to a gene: 0.